The 2 T cell receptor beta chains below all came from one sample that was sequenced in a study of blood T cell repertoires in COVID-19. Only in-frame clones appear in the TCRdb table, and some are missing; sequencing was by immunoSEQ multiplex PCR. The repertoire includes approximately 300,000 clones, approximately 80% of them detected once, and 4.1% sits in the top ten. The specimen sequenced was peripheral blood. The source is a woman in her forties or fifties with active or convalescent COVID-19.

The chain uses TRBV7-8 and TRBJ1-2; D perhaps matches TRBD1 (6 bases). Germline assignment: CDR1 SGHVS and CDR2 FQNEAQ. Trimming pared 5 bases from V and 8 bases from J, leaving 15 bases between. This CDR3 contains 13 residues. CDR3 sequence (DNA): TGTGCCAGCAGCGTACAGGGCTTCTGGGGCTACACCTTC. Translating it yields CASSVQGFWGYTF.

The chain recombines TRBV21-1 with TRBJ1-5. TRBV21-1 is reported as a pseudogene. The CDR3 contains 15 residues. DNA of the CDR3: TGTGCCAGCAGCAAAGAAGGGGGGGCGCGGCAGCCCCAGCATTTT. Its translation is CASSKEGGARQPQHF.